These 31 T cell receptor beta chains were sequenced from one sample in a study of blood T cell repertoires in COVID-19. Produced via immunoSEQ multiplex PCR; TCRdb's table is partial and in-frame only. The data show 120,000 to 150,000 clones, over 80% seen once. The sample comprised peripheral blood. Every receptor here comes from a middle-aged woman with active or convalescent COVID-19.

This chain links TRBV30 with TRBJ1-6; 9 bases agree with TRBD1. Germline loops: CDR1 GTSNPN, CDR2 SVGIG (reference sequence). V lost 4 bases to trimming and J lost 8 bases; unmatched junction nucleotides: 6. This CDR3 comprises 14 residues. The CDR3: CAWNSGQGYSPLHF. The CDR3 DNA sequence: TGTGCCTGGAACTCGGGACAGGGTTATTCACCCCTCCACTTT.

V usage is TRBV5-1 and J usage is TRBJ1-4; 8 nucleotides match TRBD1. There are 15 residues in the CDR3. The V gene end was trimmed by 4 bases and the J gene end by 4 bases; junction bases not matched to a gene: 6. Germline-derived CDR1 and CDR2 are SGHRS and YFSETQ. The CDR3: CASSPGQGVNEKLFF. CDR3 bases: TGCGCCAGCAGCCCAGGACAGGGTGTTAATGAAAAACTGTTTTTT.

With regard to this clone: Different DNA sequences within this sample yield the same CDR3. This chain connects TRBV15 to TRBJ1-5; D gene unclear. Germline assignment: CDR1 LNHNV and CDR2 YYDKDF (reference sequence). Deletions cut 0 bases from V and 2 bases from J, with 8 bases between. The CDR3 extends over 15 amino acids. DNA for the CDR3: TGTGCCACCAGCAGAGATCCCGGGGGCAATCAGCCCCAGCATTTT. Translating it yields CATSRDPGGNQPQHF.

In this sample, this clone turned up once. CDR3 sequence reads: CASSPQGSFYEQYF. The DNA of the CDR3 is TGTGCCAGCAGTCCCCAGGGGTCCTTCTACGAGCAGTACTTC. The genes are TRBV27 and TRBJ2-7; possible D gene TRBD1, 6 bases. V lost 5 bases, J lost 3 bases, and 14 bases lay in between. CDR1 and CDR2 (germline): MNHEY, SMNVEV (reference sequence). The length of the CDR3 is 14 residues.

The CDR3 nucleotides are TGTGCCAGCAGCTTAGTAGCGGGGGGCCCAGATACGCAGTATTTT. This sequence encodes CASSLVAGGPDTQYF. V is TRBV7-2 and J is TRBJ2-3; 10 bases align to TRBD2. Germline CDR1 is SGHTA and CDR2 is FQGNSA. The CDR3 runs to 15 residues. After removal of 1 base from V and 4 bases from J, the junction contained 2 bases not matched to a gene.

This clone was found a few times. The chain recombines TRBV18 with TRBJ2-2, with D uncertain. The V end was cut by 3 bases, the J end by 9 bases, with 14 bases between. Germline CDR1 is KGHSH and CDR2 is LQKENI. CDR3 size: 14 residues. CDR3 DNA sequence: TGTGCCAGCTCACCGGTGAACGGAGAGCGGGAGCTGTTTTTT. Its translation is CASSPVNGERELFF.

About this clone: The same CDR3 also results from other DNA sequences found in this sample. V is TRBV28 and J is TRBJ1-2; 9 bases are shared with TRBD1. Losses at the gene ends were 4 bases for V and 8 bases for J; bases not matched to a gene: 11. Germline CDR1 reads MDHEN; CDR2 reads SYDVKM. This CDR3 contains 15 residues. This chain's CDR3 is CASSSRDRVSDGYTF. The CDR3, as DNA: TGTGCCAGCAGTTCCCGGGACAGGGTGTCAGACGGCTACACCTTC.

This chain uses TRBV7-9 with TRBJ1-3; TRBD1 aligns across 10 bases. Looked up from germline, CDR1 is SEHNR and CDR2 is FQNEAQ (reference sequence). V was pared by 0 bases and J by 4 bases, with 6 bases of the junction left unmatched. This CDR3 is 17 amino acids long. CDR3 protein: CASSLAGTGAGGNTIYF. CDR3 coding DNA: TGTGCCAGCAGCTTAGCCGGGACAGGGGCTGGCGGAAACACCATATATTTT.

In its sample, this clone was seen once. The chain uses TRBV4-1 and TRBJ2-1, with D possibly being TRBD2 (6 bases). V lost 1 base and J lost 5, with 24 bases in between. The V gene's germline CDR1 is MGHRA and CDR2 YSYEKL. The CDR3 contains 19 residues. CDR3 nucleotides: TGCGCCAGCAGCCAAGTAACCTTTGATAGCGGAGCGGAAGACAATGAGCAGTTCTTC. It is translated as CASSQVTFDSGAEDNEQFF.

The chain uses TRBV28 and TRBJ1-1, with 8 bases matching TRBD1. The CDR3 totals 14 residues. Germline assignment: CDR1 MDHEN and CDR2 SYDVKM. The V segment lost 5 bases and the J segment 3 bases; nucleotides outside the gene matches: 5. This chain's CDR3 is CASSLGQGYTEAFF. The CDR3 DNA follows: TGTGCCAGCAGTCTTGGACAGGGCTACACTGAAGCTTTCTTT.

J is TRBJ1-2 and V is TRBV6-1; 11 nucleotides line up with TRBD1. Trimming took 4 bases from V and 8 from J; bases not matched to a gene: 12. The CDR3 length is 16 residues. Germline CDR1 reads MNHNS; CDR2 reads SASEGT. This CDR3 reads CASSGTGGLFAIGYTF. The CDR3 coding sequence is TGTGCCAGCAGTGGGACAGGGGGCCTCTTCGCTATCGGCTACACCTTC.

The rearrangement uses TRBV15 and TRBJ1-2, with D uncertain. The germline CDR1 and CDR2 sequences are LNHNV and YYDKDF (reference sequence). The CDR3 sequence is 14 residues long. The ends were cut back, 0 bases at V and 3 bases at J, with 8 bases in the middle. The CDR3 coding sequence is TGTGCCACCAGCAGAGAACTCGTCGACTATGGCTACACCTTC. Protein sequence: CATSRELVDYGYTF.

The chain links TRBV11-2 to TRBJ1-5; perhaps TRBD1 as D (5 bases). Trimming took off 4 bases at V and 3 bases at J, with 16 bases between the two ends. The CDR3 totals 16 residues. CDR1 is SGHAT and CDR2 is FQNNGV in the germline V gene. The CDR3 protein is CASSSTYDSNNQPQHF. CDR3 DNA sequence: TGTGCCAGCAGCTCCACCTATGACAGCAACAATCAGCCCCAGCATTTT.

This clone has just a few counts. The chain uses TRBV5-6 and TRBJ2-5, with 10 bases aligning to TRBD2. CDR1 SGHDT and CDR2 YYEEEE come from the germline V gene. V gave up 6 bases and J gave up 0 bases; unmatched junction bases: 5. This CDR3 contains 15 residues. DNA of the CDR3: TGTGCCAGCATCTCCCTAGCGGGGGACCAAGAGACCCAGTACTTC. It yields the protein CASISLAGDQETQYF.

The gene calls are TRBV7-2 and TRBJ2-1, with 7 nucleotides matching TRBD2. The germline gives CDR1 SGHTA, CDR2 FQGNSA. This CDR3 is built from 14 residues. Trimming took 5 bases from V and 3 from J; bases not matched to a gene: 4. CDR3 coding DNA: TGTGCCAGCAGCCGCAGCGGGGTCTACAATGAGCAGTTCTTC. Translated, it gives CASSRSGVYNEQFF.

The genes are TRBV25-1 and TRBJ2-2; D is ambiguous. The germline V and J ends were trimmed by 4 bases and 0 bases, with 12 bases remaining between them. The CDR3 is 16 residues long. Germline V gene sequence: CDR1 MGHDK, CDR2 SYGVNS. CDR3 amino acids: CASSGLTFANTGELFF. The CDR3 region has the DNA TGTGCCAGCAGTGGCTTGACTTTCGCGAACACCGGGGAGCTGTTTTTT.

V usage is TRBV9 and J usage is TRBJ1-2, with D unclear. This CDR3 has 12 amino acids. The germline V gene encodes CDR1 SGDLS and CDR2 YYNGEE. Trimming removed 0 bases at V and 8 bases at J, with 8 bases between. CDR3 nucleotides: TGTGCCAGCAGCGTAGTGGAGGGCGGCTACACCTTC. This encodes CASSVVEGGYTF.

CDR3 residues: CAWVPVNSYEQYF. The CDR3, as DNA: TGTGCCTGGGTACCGGTCAACTCCTACGAGCAGTACTTC. The rearrangement joins TRBV30 to TRBJ2-7; D call uncertain. Trimming took 5 bases from V and 0 from J, leaving 11 bases between them. The CDR3 loop spans 13 amino acids. Germline V lookup: CDR1 GTSNPN, CDR2 SVGIG (reference sequence).

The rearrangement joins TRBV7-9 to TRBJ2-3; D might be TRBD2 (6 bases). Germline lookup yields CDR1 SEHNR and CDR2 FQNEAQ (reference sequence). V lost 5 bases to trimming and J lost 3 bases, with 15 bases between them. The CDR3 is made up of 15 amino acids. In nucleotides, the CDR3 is TGTGCCAGCAGCCTCGGAGGGCCTCTAACAGATACGCAGTATTTT. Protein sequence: CASSLGGPLTDTQYF.

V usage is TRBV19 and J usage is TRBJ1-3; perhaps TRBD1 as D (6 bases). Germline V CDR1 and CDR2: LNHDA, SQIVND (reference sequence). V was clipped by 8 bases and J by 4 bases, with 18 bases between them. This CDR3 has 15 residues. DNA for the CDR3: TGTGCCAGTCTCGTACGAAAGACAGGAGGAAACACCATATATTTT. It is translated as CASLVRKTGGNTIYF.

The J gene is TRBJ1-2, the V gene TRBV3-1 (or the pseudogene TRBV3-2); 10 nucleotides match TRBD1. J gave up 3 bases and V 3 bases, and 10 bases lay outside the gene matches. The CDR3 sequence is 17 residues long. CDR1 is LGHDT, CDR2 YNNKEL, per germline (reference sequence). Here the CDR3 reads CASSQAGDRGLYYGYTF. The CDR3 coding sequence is TGTGCCAGCAGCCAGGCTGGTGACAGGGGGCTTTACTATGGCTACACCTTC.

The CDR3 loop reads CASSQDAGPITGGYTF. The DNA for the CDR3 is TGTGCCAGCAGCCAAGATGCGGGGCCCATCACTGGTGGCTACACCTTC. This chain connects TRBV4-2 to TRBJ1-2; a possible D gene is TRBD1 (5 bases). In germline, CDR1 is LGHNA, CDR2 YNFKEQ. The CDR3 has 16 amino acids. The V gene lost 0 bases and the J gene lost 7 bases, with 18 bases spanning the gap.

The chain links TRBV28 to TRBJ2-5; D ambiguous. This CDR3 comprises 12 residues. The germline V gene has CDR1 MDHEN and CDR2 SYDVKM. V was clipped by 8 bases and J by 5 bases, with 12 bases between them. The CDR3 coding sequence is TGTGCCAGCCATAGAACTTTTGAGACCCAGTACTTC. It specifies CASHRTFETQYF. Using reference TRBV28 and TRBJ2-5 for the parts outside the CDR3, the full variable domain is DVKVTQSSRYLVKRTGEKVFLECVQDMDHENMFWYRQDPGLGLRLIYFSYDVKMKEKGDIPEGYSVSREKKERFSLILESASTNQTSMYLCASHRTFETQYFGPGTRLLVL.

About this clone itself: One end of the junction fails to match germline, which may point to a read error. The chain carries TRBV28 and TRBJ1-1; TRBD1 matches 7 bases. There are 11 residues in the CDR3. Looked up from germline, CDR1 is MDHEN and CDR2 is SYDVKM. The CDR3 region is CASSLRGPLNF. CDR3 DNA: TGTGCCAGCAGTTTGAGGGGGCCTCTCAACTTT.

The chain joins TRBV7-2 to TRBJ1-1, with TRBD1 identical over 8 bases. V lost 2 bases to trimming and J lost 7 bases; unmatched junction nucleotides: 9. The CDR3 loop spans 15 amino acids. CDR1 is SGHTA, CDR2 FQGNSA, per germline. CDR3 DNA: TGTGCCAGCAGCTTATCAGGACAGGGATTGGGTGAAGCTTTCTTT. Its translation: CASSLSGQGLGEAFF.

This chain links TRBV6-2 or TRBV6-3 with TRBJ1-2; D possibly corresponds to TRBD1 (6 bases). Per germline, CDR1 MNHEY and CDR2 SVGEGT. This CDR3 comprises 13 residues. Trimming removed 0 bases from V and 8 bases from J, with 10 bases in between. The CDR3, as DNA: TGTGCCAGCAGTTACTCGACGGACAGCGGCTACACCTTC. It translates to CASSYSTDSGYTF.

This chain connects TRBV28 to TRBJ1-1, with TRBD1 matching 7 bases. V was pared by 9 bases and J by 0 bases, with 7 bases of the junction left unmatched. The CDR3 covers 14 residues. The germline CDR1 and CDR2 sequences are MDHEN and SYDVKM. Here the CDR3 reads CASGQEALNTEAFF. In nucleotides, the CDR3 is TGTGCCAGTGGACAGGAGGCTCTGAACACTGAAGCTTTCTTT.

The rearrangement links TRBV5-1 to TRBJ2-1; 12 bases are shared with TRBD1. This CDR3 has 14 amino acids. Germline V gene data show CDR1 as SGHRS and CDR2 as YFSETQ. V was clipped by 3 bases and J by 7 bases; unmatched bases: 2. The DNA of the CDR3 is TGCGCCAGCAGCTCGGGACAGGGGGCGAATGAGCAGTTCTTC. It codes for CASSSGQGANEQFF.

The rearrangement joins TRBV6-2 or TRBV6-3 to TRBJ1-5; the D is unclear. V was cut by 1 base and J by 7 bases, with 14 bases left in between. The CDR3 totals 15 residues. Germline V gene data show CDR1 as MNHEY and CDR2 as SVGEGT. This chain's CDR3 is CASSYYSGLVQPQHF. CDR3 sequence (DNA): TGTGCCAGCAGTTACTATTCGGGTCTAGTCCAGCCCCAGCATTTT.

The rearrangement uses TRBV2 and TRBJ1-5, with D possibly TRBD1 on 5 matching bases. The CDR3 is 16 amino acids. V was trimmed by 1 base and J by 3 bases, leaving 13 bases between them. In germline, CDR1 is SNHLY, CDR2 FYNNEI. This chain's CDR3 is CASSEDRARDNQPQHF. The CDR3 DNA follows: TGTGCCAGCAGTGAAGACCGGGCCAGGGACAATCAGCCCCAGCATTTT.

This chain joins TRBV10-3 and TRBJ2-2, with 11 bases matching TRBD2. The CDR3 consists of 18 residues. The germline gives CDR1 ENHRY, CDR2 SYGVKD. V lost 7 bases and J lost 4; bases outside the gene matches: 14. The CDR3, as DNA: TGTGCCATCACCTCCTTGGGGCTAGCGGGAGGACCCACCGGGGAGCTGTTTTTT. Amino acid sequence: CAITSLGLAGGPTGELFF.